Included here is one T cell receptor (beta chain) sequence, with context. The antigen remains undetermined. Germline V CDR1 and CDR2: LNHDA, SQIVND (reference sequence). This CDR3 contains 15 residues. The V gene end was trimmed by 5 bases and the J gene end by 7 bases; junction bases not matched to a gene: 10. This sample was taken from a study of shared clonotypes between healthy human individuals. Overall study: Researchers assigned three CD4 naive, three CD4 memory, two CD8 naive and one CD8 memory plate to each donor.

Study findings and constraints: Sampling included only blood; tissue repertoires likely differ.

Source study methods: Junction-only sequences without quality scores were provided by ImmunoSEQ, so filtering was different. Libraries were prepared by immunoSEQ multiplex PCR; TCRdb keeps only in-frame clonotypes and omits some of them. From that table come the V and J calls and clone size; the DNA was used to work out D and trimming. The sample lists about 980,000 clones, 70% to 85% seen once, with approximately 1.5% in the top ten. The study separated CD4+ cells into CD45RA+ naive and CD45RA-negative memory subsets. The genes are TRBV19 and TRBJ1-4; 7 bases line up with TRBD1. This clonotype was sampled from a man younger than 35 in good health. Specimen: memory CD4+ T cells sorted from blood. Regarding subset: CD45RA-negative fraction. The DNA for the CDR3 is TGTGCCAGTAGTCCTCTACAGGGGAGGGTTGAAAAACTGTTTTTT. This encodes CASSPLQGRVEKLFF. Complete variable domain (other parts from reference TRBV19 and TRBJ1-4): DGGITQSPKYLFRKEGQNVTLSCEQNLNHDAMYWYRQDPGQGLRLIYYSQIVNDFQKGDIAEGYSVSREKKESFPLTVTSAQKNPTAFYLCASSPLQGRVEKLFFGSGTQLSVL.